This T cell receptor beta chain was obtained from a study of blood T cells in healthy people across ages. General study findings and limits: Per million T cells, the diversity of TCR beta decreased roughly linearly as age advanced.

This clonotype was counted a few times. Antigen specificity is unknown. Germline V CDR1 and CDR2: SGHTA, FQGNSA. This CDR3 contains 17 residues. With a J-beta primer mix and a sample-barcoded 5' primer, a second PCR ran roughly 7 to 11 cycles. TCRdb analysed the 5' RACE reads with MiXCR anew, one entry per CDR3 protein. The sample holds some 560,000 distinct CDR3 sequences, about 29% seen once. A further study also used this sample, focusing on T cells of mothers and their children. Per that study: From each mother came over 9.5 million TCR beta CDR3 reads, and from each child came around 2.7 million. Overlap in related mother-child pairs always slightly exceeded unrelated pairs, never significantly. The analysis detected no persistent microchimeric T cell clones.

The rearrangement links TRBV7-2 to TRBJ2-5, with 8 nucleotides matching TRBD2. The better agreement between TRBJ2-1 and the DNA end casts doubt on the J call. The sequencing sample was made of blood. The clonotype was recovered from a boy aged 2 to 10 in good health. CDR3 sequence: CASSPLSGNQADNEQFF. The CDR3 DNA reads as TGTGCCAGCAGCCCCCTTAGCGGGAATCAAGCGGACAATGAGCAGTTCTTC.